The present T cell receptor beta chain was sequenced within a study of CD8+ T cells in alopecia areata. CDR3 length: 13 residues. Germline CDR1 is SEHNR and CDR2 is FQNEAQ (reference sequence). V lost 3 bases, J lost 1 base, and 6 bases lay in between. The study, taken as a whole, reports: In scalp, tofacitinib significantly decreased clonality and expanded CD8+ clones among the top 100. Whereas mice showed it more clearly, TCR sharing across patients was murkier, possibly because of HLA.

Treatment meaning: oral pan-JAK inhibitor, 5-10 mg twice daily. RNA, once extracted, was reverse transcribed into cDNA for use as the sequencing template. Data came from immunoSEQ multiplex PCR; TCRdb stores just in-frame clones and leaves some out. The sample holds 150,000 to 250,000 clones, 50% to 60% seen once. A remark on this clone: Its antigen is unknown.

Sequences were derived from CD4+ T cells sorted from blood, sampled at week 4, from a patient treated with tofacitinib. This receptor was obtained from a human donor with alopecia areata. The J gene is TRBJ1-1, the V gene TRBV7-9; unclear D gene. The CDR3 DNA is TGTGCCAGCAGCTTGGCCGGGAACACTGAAGCTTTCTTT. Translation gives CASSLAGNTEAFF.